This TCR beta chain was identified during a study of blood T cell repertoires in COVID-19. Study overall: Acute and convalescent COVID-19 specimens originated in the United States, Italy and Spain. T cells, B-cell-depleted T cells, or PBMCs supplied cDNA or gDNA.

Germline assignment: CDR1 SQVTM and CDR2 ANQGSEA. J was trimmed by 8 bases and V by 2 bases; bases with no gene match: 8. This CDR3 has 14 amino acids. Per the authors' pipeline: It was from reference gene primer amplification that nucleated cell counts were estimated. Clones were read by immunoSEQ multiplex PCR, and TCRdb kept only the in-frame ones, dropping some. V and J calls and clone size are as listed in that table; D and trimming were resolved from the DNA. The profile shows about 200,000 clones, about 90% of them singletons. This sequence was found in a woman aged 45-59 years with acute or convalescent COVID-19. Sequenced sample: peripheral blood. The V call is TRBV29-1, the J call TRBJ1-2; TRBD1 matches 10 bases. CDR3 amino acids: CSVESDRGRRGYTF. The CDR3, as DNA: TGCAGCGTTGAAAGTGACAGGGGGCGCAGGGGCTACACCTTC.